This is a list of T cell receptor beta chains from one sample in a study of blood T cells in healthy people across ages. TCRdb reanalysed the 5' RACE reads using MiXCR and keeps one entry per CDR3 protein. This table has fewer than 2,000,000 distinct CDR3 sequences, about 31% appearing once. Specimen: blood. These TCRs come from a woman in her 30s in good health. Both conserved end residues are part of each CDR3. The D gene is left open where the match is weak. The size of a clone is reported for some rows only, either as once, few or many, or as a class for expanded clones.

TRBD2	TRBV4-2	.	TRBJ2-5	CASSPSSGGETQYF	TGTGCCAGCAGCCCCAGTAGCGGGGGAGAGACCCAGTACTTC
TRBD1	TRBV4-1	.	TRBJ2-3	CASSQDPPLGQGVTDTQYF	TGCGCCAGCAGCCAAGATCCCCCTCTTGGACAGGGGGTGACAGATACGCAGTATTTT
TRBD1	TRBV28	.	TRBJ2-1	CASSFDRANERFF	TGTGCCAGCAGTTTTGACAGGGCCAATGAGCGGTTCTTC
.	TRBV7-6	.	TRBJ2-1	CASSADPREGEEQFF	TGTGCCAGCAGCGCAGACCCCAGGGAAGGGGAGGAGCAGTTCTTC
.	TRBV2	few	TRBJ1-2	CASREFGTNYGYTF	TGTGCCAGCAGGGAATTCGGGACTAACTATGGCTACACCTTC
TRBD1	TRBV24-1	.	TRBJ1-5	CATSDSGTGVNQPQHF	TGTGCCACCAGTGATTCCGGGACAGGGGTCAATCAGCCCCAGCATTTT
TRBD2	TRBV7-3	.	TRBJ2-3	CASSFSSGGLTDTQYF	TGTGCCAGCAGCTTCTCAAGCGGGGGCCTCACAGATACGCAGTATTTT
TRBD2	TRBV19	few	TRBJ2-1	CASSISGRGNEQFF	TGTGCCAGTAGTATTAGCGGGAGAGGCAATGAGCAGTTCTTC
TRBD2	TRBV9	.	TRBJ2-3	CASSVSGGVFTDTQYF	TGTGCCAGCAGCGTAAGCGGGGGGGTATTCACAGATACGCAGTATTTT
TRBD2	TRBV9	.	TRBJ2-7	CASSVEAGGGYEQYF	TGTGCCAGCAGCGTAGAAGCGGGAGGTGGTTACGAGCAGTACTTC
TRBD2	TRBV5-1	few	TRBJ2-3	CASRIEGLVADAQYF	TGCGCCAGCAGGATTGAGGGACTAGTGGCAGATGCGCAGTATTTT
TRBD2	TRBV28	few	TRBJ2-7	CASTKTWTSGRDREQYF	TGTGCCAGCACCAAGACTTGGACTAGCGGGAGGGATAGGGAGCAGTACTTC
TRBD1	TRBV18	.	TRBJ2-7	CASSRGQYNYEQYF	TGTGCCAGCTCACGGGGACAGTACAACTACGAGCAGTACTTC
TRBD2	TRBV28	many	TRBJ2-3	CASSFRRWTSGEGHDTQYF	TGTGCCAGCAGTTTCAGGCGCTGGACTAGCGGGGAGGGACACGATACGCAGTATTTT
.	TRBV10-3	many	TRBJ1-1	CAIRSTSMNTEAFF	TGTGCCATCAGGTCGACAAGCATGAACACTGAAGCTTTCTTT
TRBD2	TRBV13	few	TRBJ2-1	CASSRGREGEFF	TGTGCCAGCAGCCGCGGGAGGGAGGGAGAGTTCTTC
.	TRBV4-1	once	TRBJ2-2	CASSQDYVGGPGKLFF	TGCGCCAGCAGCCAAGATTATGTAGGGGGTCCCGGGAAGCTGTTTTTT
.	TRBV20-1	few	TRBJ2-1	CSAWFDSVGTNEQFF	TGCAGTGCTTGGTTTGACAGTGTCGGTACAAATGAGCAGTTCTTC
TRBD2	TRBV27	few	TRBJ2-1	CASTPAGGPSEQFF	TGTGCCAGCACCCCAGCGGGAGGGCCCTCCGAGCAGTTCTTC
.	TRBV6-6	.	TRBJ1-3	CASSSPGGSGNTIYF	TGTGCCAGCAGTTCCCCGGGGGGCTCTGGAAACACCATATATTTT